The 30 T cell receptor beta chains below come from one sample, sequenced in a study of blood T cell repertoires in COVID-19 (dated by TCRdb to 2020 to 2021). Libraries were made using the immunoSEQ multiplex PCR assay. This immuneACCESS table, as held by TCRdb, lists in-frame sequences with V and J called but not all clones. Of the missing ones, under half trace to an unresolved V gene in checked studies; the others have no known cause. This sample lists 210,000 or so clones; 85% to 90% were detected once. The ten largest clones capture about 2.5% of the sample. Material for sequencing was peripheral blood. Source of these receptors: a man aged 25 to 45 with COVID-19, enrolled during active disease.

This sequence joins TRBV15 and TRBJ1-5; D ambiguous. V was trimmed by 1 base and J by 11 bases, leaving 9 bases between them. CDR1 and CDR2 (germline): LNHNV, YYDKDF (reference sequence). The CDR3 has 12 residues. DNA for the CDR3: TGTGCCACCAGCAGAGCCCGGGAGTCCCAGCATTTT. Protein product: CATSRARESQHF.

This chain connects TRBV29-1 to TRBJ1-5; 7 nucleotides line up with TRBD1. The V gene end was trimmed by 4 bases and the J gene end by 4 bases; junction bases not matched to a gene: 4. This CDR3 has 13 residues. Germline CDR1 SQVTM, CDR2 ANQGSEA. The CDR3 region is CSVVTQGNQPQHF. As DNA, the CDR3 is TGCAGCGTTGTTACACAGGGGAATCAGCCCCAGCATTTT.

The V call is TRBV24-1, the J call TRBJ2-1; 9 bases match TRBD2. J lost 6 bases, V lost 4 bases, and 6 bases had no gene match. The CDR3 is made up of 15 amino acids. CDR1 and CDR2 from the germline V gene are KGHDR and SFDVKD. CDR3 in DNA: TGTGCCACCAGTGACTCCGGACTAGCGTCCAATGAGCAGTTCTTC. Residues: CATSDSGLASNEQFF.

Here the CDR3 DNA reads TGTGCCAGCAGCTTGGGCAGGTCCGATCAGCCCCAGCATTTT. As protein: CASSLGRSDQPQHF. This chain joins TRBV5-6 and TRBJ1-5; D call uncertain. Germline V gene data show CDR1 as SGHDT and CDR2 as YYEEEE. V dropped 0 bases and J dropped 5 bases, with 9 bases sitting between them. The CDR3 totals 14 residues.

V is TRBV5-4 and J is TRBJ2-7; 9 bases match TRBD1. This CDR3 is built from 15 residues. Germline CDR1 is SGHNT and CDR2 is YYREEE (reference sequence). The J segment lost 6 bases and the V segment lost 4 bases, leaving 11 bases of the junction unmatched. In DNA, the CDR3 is TGTGCCAGCAGCGGGAAGGAGACAGGGGGATCCGAGCAGTACTTC. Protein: CASSGKETGGSEQYF.

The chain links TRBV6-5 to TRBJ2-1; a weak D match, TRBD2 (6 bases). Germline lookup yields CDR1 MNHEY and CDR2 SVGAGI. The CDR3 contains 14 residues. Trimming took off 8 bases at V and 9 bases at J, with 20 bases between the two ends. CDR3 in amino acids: CASGRLERTSEQFF. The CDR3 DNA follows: TGTGCCAGCGGAAGACTAGAAAGGACCAGTGAGCAGTTCTTC.

The CDR3 protein is CASSPQSGTAPGAFF. CDR3 bases: TGTGCCAGCAGCCCCCAATCTGGGACAGCCCCAGGGGCTTTCTTT. The chain links TRBV3-1 (or the pseudogene TRBV3-2) to TRBJ1-1; 7 bases match TRBD1. V lost 4 bases and J lost 11; bases outside the gene matches: 16. CDR1 and CDR2 (germline): LGHDT, YNNKEL (reference sequence). The CDR3 covers 15 residues.

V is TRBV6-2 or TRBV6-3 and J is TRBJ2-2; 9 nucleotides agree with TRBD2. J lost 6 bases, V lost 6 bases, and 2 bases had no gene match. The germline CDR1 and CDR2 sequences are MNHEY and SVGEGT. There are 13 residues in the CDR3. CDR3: CASSLAGAGELFF. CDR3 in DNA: TGTGCCAGCAGCTTAGCGGGAGCCGGGGAGCTGTTTTTT.

The CDR3 DNA reads TGTGCCAGCAGCCATCTCGGGACAGGGGAATCCATCTATGGCTACACCTTC. Its translation is CASSHLGTGESIYGYTF. The V and J genes are TRBV3-1 (or the pseudogene TRBV3-2) and TRBJ1-2; 10 nucleotides align to TRBD1. The CDR3 has 17 amino acids. V dropped 3 bases and J dropped 4; count of bases not matched to a gene: 11. CDR1 is LGHDT, CDR2 YNNKEL, per germline (reference sequence).

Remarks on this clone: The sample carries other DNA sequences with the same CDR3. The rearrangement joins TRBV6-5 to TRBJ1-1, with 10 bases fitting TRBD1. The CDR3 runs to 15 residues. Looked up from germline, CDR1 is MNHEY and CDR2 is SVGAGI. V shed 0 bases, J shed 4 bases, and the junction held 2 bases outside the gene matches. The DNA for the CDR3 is TGTGCCAGCAGTTACTCCTGGACAGGGGGCACTGAAGCTTTCTTT. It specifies CASSYSWTGGTEAFF.

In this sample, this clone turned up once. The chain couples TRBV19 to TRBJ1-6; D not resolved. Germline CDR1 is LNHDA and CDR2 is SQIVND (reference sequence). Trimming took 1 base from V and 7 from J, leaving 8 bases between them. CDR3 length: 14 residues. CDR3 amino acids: CASSIGWANSPLHF. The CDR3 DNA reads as TGTGCCAGTAGTATAGGTTGGGCCAATTCACCCCTCCACTTT. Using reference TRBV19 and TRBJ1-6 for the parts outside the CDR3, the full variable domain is DGGITQSPKYLFRKEGQNVTLSCEQNLNHDAMYWYRQDPGQGLRLIYYSQIVNDFQKGDIAEGYSVSREKKESFPLTVTSAQKNPTAFYLCASSIGWANSPLHFGNGTRLTVT.

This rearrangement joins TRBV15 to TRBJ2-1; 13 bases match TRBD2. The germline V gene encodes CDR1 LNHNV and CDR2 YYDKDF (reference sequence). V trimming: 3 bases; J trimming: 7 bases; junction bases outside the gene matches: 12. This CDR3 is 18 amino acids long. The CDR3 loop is CATSRDGMGTSGNNEQFF. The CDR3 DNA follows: TGTGCCACCAGCAGGGATGGGATGGGGACTAGCGGGAATAATGAGCAGTTCTTC.

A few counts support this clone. The CDR3 DNA reads TGTGCCAGCAGCTTAGGTCAAACAGGGAGGGATGGCTACACCTTC. Residues: CASSLGQTGRDGYTF. The chain couples TRBV7-2 to TRBJ1-2; TRBD1 might be the D (6 bases). V gave up 1 base and J gave up 6 bases, with 15 bases separating them. The CDR3 is 15 amino acids. Germline CDR1 and CDR2: SGHTA and FQGNSA.

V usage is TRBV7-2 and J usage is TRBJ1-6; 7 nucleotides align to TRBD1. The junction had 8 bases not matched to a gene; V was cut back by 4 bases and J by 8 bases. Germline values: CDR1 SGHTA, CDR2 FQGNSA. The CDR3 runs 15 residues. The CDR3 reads CASSSRQGPDSPLHF. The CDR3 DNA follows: TGTGCCAGCAGCTCCCGACAGGGTCCCGATTCACCCCTCCACTTT.

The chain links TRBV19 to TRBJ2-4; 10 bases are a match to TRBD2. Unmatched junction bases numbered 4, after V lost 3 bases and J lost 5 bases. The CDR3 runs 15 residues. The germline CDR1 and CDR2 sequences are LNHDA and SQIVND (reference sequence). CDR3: CASSIQTSGQNIQYF. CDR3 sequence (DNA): TGTGCCAGTAGTATTCAGACTAGCGGGCAAAACATTCAGTACTTC. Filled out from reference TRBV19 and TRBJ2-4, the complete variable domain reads DGGITQSPKYLFRKEGQNVTLSCEQNLNHDAMYWYRQDPGQGLRLIYYSQIVNDFQKGDIAEGYSVSREKKESFPLTVTSAQKNPTAFYLCASSIQTSGQNIQYFGAGTRLSVL.

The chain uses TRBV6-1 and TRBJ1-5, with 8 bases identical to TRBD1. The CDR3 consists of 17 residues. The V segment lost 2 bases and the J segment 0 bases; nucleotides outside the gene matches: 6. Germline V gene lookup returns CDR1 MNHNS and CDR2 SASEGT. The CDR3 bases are TGTGCCAGCAGTGAACCGGCAGGGGGCTATAGCAATCAGCCCCAGCATTTT. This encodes CASSEPAGGYSNQPQHF.

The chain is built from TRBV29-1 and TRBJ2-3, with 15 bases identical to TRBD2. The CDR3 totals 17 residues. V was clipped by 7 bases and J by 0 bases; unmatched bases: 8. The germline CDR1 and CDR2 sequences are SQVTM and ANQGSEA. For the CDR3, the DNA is TGCAGCGCCGTCCGGGGGACTAGCGGGAGGAGCACAGATACGCAGTATTTT. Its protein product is CSAVRGTSGRSTDTQYF.

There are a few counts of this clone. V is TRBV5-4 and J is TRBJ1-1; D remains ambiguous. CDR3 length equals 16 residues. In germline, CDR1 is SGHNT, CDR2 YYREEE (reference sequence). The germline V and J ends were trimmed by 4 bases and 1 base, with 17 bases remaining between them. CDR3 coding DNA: TGTGCCAGCAGCCCTCCCCTGGTGCGCAAGAACACTGAAGCTTTCTTT. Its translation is CASSPPLVRKNTEAFF.

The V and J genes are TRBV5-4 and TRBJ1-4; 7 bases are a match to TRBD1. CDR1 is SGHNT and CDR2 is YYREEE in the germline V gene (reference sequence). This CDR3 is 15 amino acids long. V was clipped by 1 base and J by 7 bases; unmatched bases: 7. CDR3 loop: CASSLKTGSSEKLFF. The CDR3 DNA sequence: TGTGCCAGCAGCTTGAAGACAGGGTCCAGTGAAAAACTGTTTTTT.

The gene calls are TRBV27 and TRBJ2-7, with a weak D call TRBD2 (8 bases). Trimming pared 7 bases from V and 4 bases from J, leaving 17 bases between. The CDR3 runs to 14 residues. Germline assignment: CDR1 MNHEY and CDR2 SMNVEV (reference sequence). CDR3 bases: TGTGCCAGCACCCCCGGGAGGGGGCGGTACGAGCAGTACTTC. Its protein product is CASTPGRGRYEQYF.

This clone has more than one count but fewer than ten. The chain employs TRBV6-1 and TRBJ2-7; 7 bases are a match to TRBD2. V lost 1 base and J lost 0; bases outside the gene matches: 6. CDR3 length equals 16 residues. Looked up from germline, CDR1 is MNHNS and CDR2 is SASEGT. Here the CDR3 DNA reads TGTGCCAGCAGTGAAGTTCGGGCTAGCGGCTCCTACGAGCAGTACTTC. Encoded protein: CASSEVRASGSYEQYF.

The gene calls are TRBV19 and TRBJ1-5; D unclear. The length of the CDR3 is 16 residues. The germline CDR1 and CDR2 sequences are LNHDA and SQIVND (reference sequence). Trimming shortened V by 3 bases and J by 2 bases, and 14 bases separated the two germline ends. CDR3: CASSMREGRGNQPQHF. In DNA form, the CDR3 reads TGTGCCAGTAGTATGCGGGAGGGTAGGGGCAATCAGCCCCAGCATTTT.

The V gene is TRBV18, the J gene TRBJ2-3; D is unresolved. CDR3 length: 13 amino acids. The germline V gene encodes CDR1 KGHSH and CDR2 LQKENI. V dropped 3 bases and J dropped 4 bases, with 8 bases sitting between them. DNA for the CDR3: TGTGCCAGCTCACCGAGCTCCCCAGATACGCAGTATTTT. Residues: CASSPSSPDTQYF.

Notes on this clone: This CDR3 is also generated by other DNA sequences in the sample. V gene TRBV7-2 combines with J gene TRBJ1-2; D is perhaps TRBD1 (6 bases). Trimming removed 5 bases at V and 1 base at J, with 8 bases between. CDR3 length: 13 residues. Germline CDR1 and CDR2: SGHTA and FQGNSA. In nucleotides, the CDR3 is TGTGCCAGCAGCCCGGACAGTAACTATGGCTACACCTTC. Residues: CASSPDSNYGYTF.

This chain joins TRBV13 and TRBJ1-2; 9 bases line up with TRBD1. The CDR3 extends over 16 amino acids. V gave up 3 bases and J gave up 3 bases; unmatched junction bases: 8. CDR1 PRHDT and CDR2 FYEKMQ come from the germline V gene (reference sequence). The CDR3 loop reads CASSLGTGSRYYGYTF. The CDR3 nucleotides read TGTGCCAGCAGCTTGGGGACAGGGAGTCGTTACTATGGCTACACCTTC.

In nucleotides, the CDR3 is TGTGCCAGCAGCGCCGGACAGGGTACCCCCAATGAAAAACTGTTTTTT. Its protein product is CASSAGQGTPNEKLFF. The chain uses TRBV5-4 and TRBJ1-4; the match to TRBD1 covers 8 bases. V lost 4 bases, J lost 5 bases, and 10 bases stayed unmatched. The CDR3 is made up of 16 amino acids. CDR1 is SGHNT and CDR2 is YYREEE in the germline V gene (reference sequence). Together with reference TRBV5-4 and TRBJ1-4, the CDR3 gives the full variable domain: ETGVTQSPTHLIKTRGQQVTLRCSSQSGHNTVSWYQQALGQGPQFIFQYYREEENGRGNFPPRFSGLQFPNYSSELNVNALELDDSALYLCASSAGQGTPNEKLFFGSGTQLSVL.

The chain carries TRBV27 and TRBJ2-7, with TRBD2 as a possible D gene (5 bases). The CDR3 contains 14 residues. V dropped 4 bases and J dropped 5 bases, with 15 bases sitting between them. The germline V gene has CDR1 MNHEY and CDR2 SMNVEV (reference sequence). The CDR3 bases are TGTGCCAGCAGTTCCCCCTCCCGGGGAAACGAGCAGTACTTC. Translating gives CASSSPSRGNEQYF.

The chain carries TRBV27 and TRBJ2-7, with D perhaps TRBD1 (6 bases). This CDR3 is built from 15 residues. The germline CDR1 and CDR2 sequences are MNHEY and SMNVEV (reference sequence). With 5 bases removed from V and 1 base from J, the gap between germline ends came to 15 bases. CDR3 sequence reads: CASSRLQGNSYEQYF. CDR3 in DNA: TGTGCCAGCAGTCGCCTGCAGGGGAATTCCTACGAGCAGTACTTC.

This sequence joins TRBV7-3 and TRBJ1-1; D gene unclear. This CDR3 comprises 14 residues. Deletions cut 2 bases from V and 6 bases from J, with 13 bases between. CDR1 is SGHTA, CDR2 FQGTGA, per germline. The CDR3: CASSLSIEVAEAFF. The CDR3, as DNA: TGTGCCAGCAGCTTATCCATTGAGGTGGCTGAAGCTTTCTTT.

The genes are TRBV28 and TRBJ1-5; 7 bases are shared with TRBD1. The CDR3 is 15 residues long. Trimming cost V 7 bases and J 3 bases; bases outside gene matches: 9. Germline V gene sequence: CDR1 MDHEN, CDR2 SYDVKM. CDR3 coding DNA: TGTGCCAGCACCGTTGGGGGACAGCACAATCAGCCCCAGCATTTT. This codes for CASTVGGQHNQPQHF.